This T cell receptor beta chain was recovered during a study of regulatory T cells in long-lasting Graves disease. Building the TCR beta libraries relied on iRepertoire HTBI primers, and CDR3 regions underwent Arm-PCR. TCRdb itself ran the multiplex PCR reads through MiXCR, one entry per CDR3 protein. The profile covers roughly 700,000 distinct CDR3 sequences, with around 30% appearing a single time and 40% to 55% taken by the ten largest. V shed 4 bases and J shed 6 bases, with 16 bases lying between them. This CDR3 region has 15 residues. Stated time point: persistent/refractory GD, antithyroid drugs over 5 years with positive TRAb. Preparation of the TCR library used RNA extracted from PBMCs. This clonotype was counted at least ten times.

The TCR sequence derives from a female donor with Graves disease. The sequencing here drew on peripheral blood mononuclear cells (PBMCs), taken when the disease was refractory, from a patient treated with antithyroid drugs. The chain uses TRBV12-3 or TRBV12-4 and TRBJ1-5; D gene uncertain. The chain's CDR3 is CASSSERSDVQPQHF. The CDR3 DNA reads as TGTGCCAGCAGTTCCGAGAGGTCTGATGTTCAGCCCCAGCATTTT.